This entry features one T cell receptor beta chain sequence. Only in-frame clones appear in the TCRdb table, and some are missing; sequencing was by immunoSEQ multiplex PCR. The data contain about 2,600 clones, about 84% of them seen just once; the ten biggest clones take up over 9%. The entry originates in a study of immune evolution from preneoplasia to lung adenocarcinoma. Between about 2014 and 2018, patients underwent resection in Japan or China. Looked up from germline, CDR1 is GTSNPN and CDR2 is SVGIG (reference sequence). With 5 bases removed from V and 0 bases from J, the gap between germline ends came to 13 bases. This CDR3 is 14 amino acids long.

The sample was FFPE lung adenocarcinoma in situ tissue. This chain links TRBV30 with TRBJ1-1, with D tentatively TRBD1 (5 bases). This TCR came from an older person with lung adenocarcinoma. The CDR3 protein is CAWDIRTLNTEAFF. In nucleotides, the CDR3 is TGTGCCTGGGATATACGGACATTGAACACTGAAGCTTTCTTT.